The rows below give T cell receptor beta chains drawn from one sample of a study of T cell changes during pregnancy in multiple sclerosis. The data were produced by immunoSEQ multiplex PCR, yet TCRdb's version contains in-frame clones alone and is incomplete. The sample lists around 70,000 clones; 80% to 95% were seen once. The specimen was peripheral blood, collected before pregnancy. These receptors originate from a female donor with multiple sclerosis, enrolled in a pregnancy study. Both conserved end residues are part of each CDR3. Each record gives: J gene, V gene, D gene, clone size, CDR3 DNA, CDR3 protein. A D gene is named only where the DNA matches it firmly. Only part of the rows carry a size: once, few, many, or a class if the clone is expanded.

j_gene: TRBJ2-7
v_gene: TRBV7-6
d_gene: TRBD1
abundance: .
CDR3nt: TGTGCCAGCAGCTTAGCGCCAGACAGGGTGAATGAGCAGTACTTC
CDR3aa: CASSLAPDRVNEQYF

j_gene: TRBJ1-1
v_gene: TRBV5-4
d_gene: TRBD1
abundance: .
CDR3nt: TGTGCCAGCAGCTTGGTGGCAGGGGGCGCGGACACTGAAGCTTTCTTT
CDR3aa: CASSLVAGGADTEAFF

j_gene: TRBJ1-1
v_gene: TRBV6-1
d_gene: TRBD1
abundance: .
CDR3nt: TGTGCCAGCAGTTCTCGGACAGGGCCGAACACTGAAGCTTTCTTT
CDR3aa: CASSSRTGPNTEAFF

j_gene: TRBJ1-2
v_gene: TRBV7-9
d_gene: TRBD1
abundance: .
CDR3nt: TGTGCCAGCAGCTTAGCCTGGGACAGGGTGGTGAATGGCTACACCTTC
CDR3aa: CASSLAWDRVVNGYTF

j_gene: TRBJ1-1
v_gene: TRBV5-5
d_gene: .
abundance: .
CDR3nt: TGTGCCTGGTCGGACACCCCTGGAGGGTCCTTGGAGAAAGCTTTCTTT
CDR3aa: CAWSDTPGGSLEKAFF

j_gene: TRBJ2-7
v_gene: TRBV5-1
d_gene: .
abundance: .
CDR3nt: TGCGCCAGCAGCTTAACAGGGAAGGGGTACGAGCAGTACTTC
CDR3aa: CASSLTGKGYEQYF

j_gene: TRBJ2-1
v_gene: TRBV6-4
d_gene: TRBD2
abundance: .
CDR3nt: TGTGCCAGCAGTGACATGGCGGGAGATGTAAATGAGCAGTTCTTC
CDR3aa: CASSDMAGDVNEQFF

j_gene: TRBJ2-7
v_gene: TRBV6-1
d_gene: .
abundance: .
CDR3nt: TGTGCCAGCAGTGAAGCGCTTGGGCTAGCTGGCGAGCAGTACTTC
CDR3aa: CASSEALGLAGEQYF

j_gene: TRBJ2-5
v_gene: TRBV11-3
d_gene: TRBD2
abundance: .
CDR3nt: TGTGCCAGCAGCTTAGACCGCGCGGGAGGGCGAAGGGAGACCCAGTACTTC
CDR3aa: CASSLDRAGGRRETQYF

j_gene: TRBJ2-3
v_gene: TRBV19
d_gene: TRBD1
abundance: .
CDR3nt: TGTGCCAGTAGTAATGGACAGGTAGCAGATACGCAGTATTTT
CDR3aa: CASSNGQVADTQYF

j_gene: TRBJ2-7
v_gene: TRBV4-1
d_gene: .
abundance: .
CDR3nt: TGCGCCAGCAGCCAAGAAGACAACGTAGGATACGAGCAGTACTTC
CDR3aa: CASSQEDNVGYEQYF

j_gene: TRBJ2-1
v_gene: TRBV4-3
d_gene: .
abundance: .
CDR3nt: TGCGCCAGCAGCCAAGTGACTAGGAAGGATGAGCAGTTCTTC
CDR3aa: CASSQVTRKDEQFF

j_gene: TRBJ2-1
v_gene: TRBV29-1
d_gene: TRBD2
abundance: .
CDR3nt: TGCAGCGTTGAAGGTCTAGCGGGAGGTGGGCAGTTCTTC
CDR3aa: CSVEGLAGGGQFF

j_gene: TRBJ2-7
v_gene: TRBV6-5
d_gene: .
abundance: .
CDR3nt: TGTGCCAGCAGTCCCCCGGGGGCCTACGAGCAGTACTTC
CDR3aa: CASSPPGAYEQYF

j_gene: TRBJ2-6
v_gene: TRBV4-3
d_gene: TRBD1
abundance: .
CDR3nt: TGCGCCAGCAGCCAACAAACAGGGGCTGGGGCCAACGTCCTGACTTTC
CDR3aa: CASSQQTGAGANVLTF

j_gene: TRBJ1-1
v_gene: TRBV6-1
d_gene: TRBD1
abundance: .
CDR3nt: TGTGCCAGCAGTGAAGGCCAGGGGGCGGGGATGAACACTGAAGCTTTCTTT
CDR3aa: CASSEGQGAGMNTEAFF

j_gene: TRBJ1-3
v_gene: TRBV28
d_gene: .
abundance: .
CDR3nt: TGTGCCAGCAGTGCCCCCCCAGGGGCTGGAAACACCATATATTTT
CDR3aa: CASSAPPGAGNTIYF

j_gene: TRBJ1-1
v_gene: TRBV29-1
d_gene: .
abundance: .
CDR3nt: TGCAGCGTCGGGGGAAATTTATGGAACACTGAAGCTTTCTTT
CDR3aa: CSVGGNLWNTEAFF

j_gene: TRBJ2-1
v_gene: TRBV6-6
d_gene: TRBD1
abundance: .
CDR3nt: TGTGCCAGCAGTCAACTATTGGGACAGGGGCACTATGAGCAGTTCTTC
CDR3aa: CASSQLLGQGHYEQFF

j_gene: TRBJ1-5
v_gene: TRBV10-3
d_gene: .
abundance: .
CDR3nt: TGTGCCATCAGTGAGTCGTCAGGGGCTGGTCAGCCCCAGCATTTT
CDR3aa: CAISESSGAGQPQHF

j_gene: TRBJ1-2
v_gene: TRBV10-3
d_gene: TRBD1
abundance: .
CDR3nt: TGTGCCATCAGCTGGGACAGAAGTTTCTACACCTTC
CDR3aa: CAISWDRSFYTF

j_gene: TRBJ1-3
v_gene: TRBV30
d_gene: .
abundance: .
CDR3nt: TGTGCCTGGAGCCTCTGGACAGCTGGAAACACCATATATTTT
CDR3aa: CAWSLWTAGNTIYF

j_gene: TRBJ2-2
v_gene: TRBV5-1
d_gene: TRBD1
abundance: .
CDR3nt: TGCGCCAGCAGCTATCTAACAGGGGGCACCGGGGAGCTGTTTTTT
CDR3aa: CASSYLTGGTGELFF

j_gene: TRBJ2-3
v_gene: TRBV6-4
d_gene: TRBD2
abundance: medium-sized
CDR3nt: TGTGCCAGCAGTGAAGGGGCTAGCGGGGCAGATACGCAGTATTTT
CDR3aa: CASSEGASGADTQYF

j_gene: TRBJ2-3
v_gene: TRBV10-3
d_gene: TRBD2
abundance: .
CDR3nt: TGTGCCACCTCCGGGACTAGCGTGGTAGATACGCAGTATTTT
CDR3aa: CATSGTSVVDTQYF

j_gene: TRBJ1-2
v_gene: TRBV7-2
d_gene: .
abundance: .
CDR3nt: TGTGCCAGCAGCTTAGGGACAGCCTCCTATGGCTACACCTTC
CDR3aa: CASSLGTASYGYTF

j_gene: TRBJ1-2
v_gene: TRBV19
d_gene: TRBD1
abundance: .
CDR3nt: TGTGCCAGTAAACTCGGGACAGTTTTTAACTATGGCTACACCTTC
CDR3aa: CASKLGTVFNYGYTF

j_gene: TRBJ1-1
v_gene: TRBV28
d_gene: TRBD1
abundance: .
CDR3nt: TGTGCCAGCAACCGACAGGGAACTAACACTGAAGCTTTCTTT
CDR3aa: CASNRQGTNTEAFF

j_gene: TRBJ2-3
v_gene: TRBV9
d_gene: TRBD2
abundance: .
CDR3nt: TGTGCCAGCAGCGTAGAAGGACTAGCGGGACACAGCACAGATACGCAGTATTTT
CDR3aa: CASSVEGLAGHSTDTQYF

j_gene: TRBJ2-7
v_gene: TRBV30
d_gene: .
abundance: once
CDR3nt: TGTGCCTGGAGTGTTGTGGGGCGGGGAGGGCAGTACTTC
CDR3aa: CAWSVVGRGGQYF

j_gene: TRBJ2-1
v_gene: TRBV5-4
d_gene: TRBD2
abundance: once
CDR3nt: TGTGCCAGCAGCTTGGCGCTAGCGGGAGGGGTCTACAATGAGCAGTTCTTC
CDR3aa: CASSLALAGGVYNEQFF

j_gene: TRBJ1-2
v_gene: TRBV6-9
d_gene: TRBD1
abundance: .
CDR3nt: TGTGCCAGCAGTTATAAGGGGGACAGGGGCTTCTATATCGGGTACACCTTC
CDR3aa: CASSYKGDRGFYIGYTF

j_gene: TRBJ2-7
v_gene: TRBV7-2
d_gene: .
abundance: .
CDR3nt: TGTGCCAGCAGCTTTGGCTTGAACTACGAGCAGTACTTC
CDR3aa: CASSFGLNYEQYF

j_gene: TRBJ1-1
v_gene: TRBV25-1
d_gene: TRBD1
abundance: .
CDR3nt: TGTGCCAGCGGCTACAGGGGCCCTGAAGCTTTCTTT
CDR3aa: CASGYRGPEAFF

j_gene: TRBJ2-7
v_gene: TRBV7-3
d_gene: TRBD1
abundance: few
CDR3nt: TGTGCCAGCAGCCCGGGACAGGGGCCCTACGAGCAGTACTTC
CDR3aa: CASSPGQGPYEQYF

j_gene: TRBJ2-6
v_gene: TRBV18
d_gene: .
abundance: .
CDR3nt: TGTGCCAGCTCACCAGTCGTCTCTGGGGCCAACGTCCTGACTTTC
CDR3aa: CASSPVVSGANVLTF

j_gene: TRBJ1-4
v_gene: TRBV28
d_gene: .
abundance: once
CDR3nt: TGTGCCAGCTCCTTCTCCCCTAATAATGAAAAACTGTTTTTT
CDR3aa: CASSFSPNNEKLFF

j_gene: TRBJ2-7
v_gene: TRBV27
d_gene: .
abundance: .
CDR3nt: TGTGCCAGCAGTAAGGGACTGATCTACGAGCAGTACTTC
CDR3aa: CASSKGLIYEQYF

j_gene: TRBJ2-1
v_gene: TRBV10-3
d_gene: TRBD2
abundance: .
CDR3nt: TGTGCCATCAAAAAGACCGGGACTAGCGGGAGCTCCTACAATGAGCAGTTCTTC
CDR3aa: CAIKKTGTSGSSYNEQFF

j_gene: TRBJ2-7
v_gene: TRBV4-3
d_gene: TRBD1
abundance: once
CDR3nt: TGCGCCAGCAGCCCCGACAGGGGAGAACCCTACGAGCAGTACTTC
CDR3aa: CASSPDRGEPYEQYF

j_gene: TRBJ1-2
v_gene: TRBV12-5
d_gene: TRBD1
abundance: .
CDR3nt: TGTGCTAGTGGTTTGGTACTGAGGGGACAGGGGATATATGGCTACACCTTC
CDR3aa: CASGLVLRGQGIYGYTF

j_gene: TRBJ2-1
v_gene: TRBV10-2
d_gene: .
abundance: .
CDR3nt: TGCGCCAGCACCGAACGGACTGCTTCGGCTGGGAATGAGCAGTTCTTC
CDR3aa: CASTERTASAGNEQFF

j_gene: TRBJ2-7
v_gene: TRBV2
d_gene: .
abundance: once
CDR3nt: TGTGCCAGCAGTGAAAGTGCAGTGTTCGGAGGACGGCCCTACGAGCAGTACTTC
CDR3aa: CASSESAVFGGRPYEQYF

j_gene: TRBJ2-5
v_gene: TRBV19
d_gene: TRBD2
abundance: .
CDR3nt: TGTGCCAGTAGTTCTAGCGGTTCCGGGGGGACCCAGTACTTC
CDR3aa: CASSSSGSGGTQYF

j_gene: TRBJ2-7
v_gene: TRBV11-3
d_gene: TRBD1
abundance: .
CDR3nt: TGTGCCAGCAGTCAGGGGGCAGGGGCCTACGAGCAGTACTTC
CDR3aa: CASSQGAGAYEQYF

j_gene: TRBJ1-5
v_gene: TRBV27
d_gene: TRBD1
abundance: .
CDR3nt: TGTGCCAGCAGTTTAACAGGGGGTGATCAGCCCCAGCATTTT
CDR3aa: CASSLTGGDQPQHF

j_gene: TRBJ2-7
v_gene: TRBV7-9
d_gene: .
abundance: once
CDR3nt: TGTGCCAGCAGCACCAACAGGGTCGAGCAGTACTTC
CDR3aa: CASSTNRVEQYF

j_gene: TRBJ2-1
v_gene: TRBV5-6
d_gene: TRBD2
abundance: once
CDR3nt: TGTGCCAGCAGCCGCTGGACTAGCGAGAATGAGCAGTTCTTC
CDR3aa: CASSRWTSENEQFF

j_gene: TRBJ2-1
v_gene: TRBV5-8
d_gene: .
abundance: .
CDR3nt: TGTGCCAGCAGGGCATACGGGACTTCCAGCTCCTTCTACAATGAGCAGTTCTTC
CDR3aa: CASRAYGTSSSFYNEQFF

j_gene: TRBJ2-3
v_gene: TRBV4-1
d_gene: .
abundance: .
CDR3nt: TGCGCCAGCAGCCAAGTACAGCTTAGCACAGATACGCAGTATTTT
CDR3aa: CASSQVQLSTDTQYF

j_gene: TRBJ2-7
v_gene: TRBV2
d_gene: TRBD1
abundance: .
CDR3nt: TGTGCCAGCGAAGGGACAGGGCTCTCCTACGAGCAGTACTTC
CDR3aa: CASEGTGLSYEQYF

j_gene: TRBJ1-2
v_gene: TRBV5-4
d_gene: TRBD1
abundance: .
CDR3nt: TGTGCCAGCAGCTTGAGACAGGGGGAGTACTATGGCTACACCTTC
CDR3aa: CASSLRQGEYYGYTF